One and the same sample provided the 15 T cell receptor beta chains below, sequenced in a study of metastatic and nonmetastatic thyroid tumors. TCRdb reprocessed the PCR reads using MiXCR. The sample lists about 10,000 clones; 31% were seen once. Not a single patient had been given any form of treatment at any point before undergoing thyroid surgery. Input material: adjacent normal tissue. The origin of the receptors is a female donor with papillary thyroid cancer or a benign thyroid nodule (not recorded which). Some clones in this sample may be carry-over from other donors' samples.

This clone occurred a few times. The chain employs TRBV6-1 and TRBJ1-5; perhaps TRBD1 as D (6 bases). Trimming cost V 7 bases and J 4 bases, with 11 bases left between them. The CDR3 sequence is 13 residues long. Germline V gives CDR1 MNHNS, CDR2 SASEGT. CDR3 DNA sequence: TGTGCCAGCATTGATAGGGGGAATCAGCCCCAGCATTTT. Translating it yields CASIDRGNQPQHF.

The chain carries TRBV5-1 and TRBJ1-2; 7 positions agree with TRBD1. After removal of 2 bases from V and 0 bases from J, the junction contained 4 bases not matched to a gene. This CDR3 has 15 residues. Germline-derived CDR1 and CDR2 are SGHRS and YFSETQ. CDR3 loop: CASSFKGGANYGYTF. For the CDR3, the DNA is TGCGCCAGCAGCTTTAAAGGGGGCGCTAACTATGGCTACACCTTC.

Within the sample, this clone is large (0.1 to 1%). This rearrangement joins TRBV28 to TRBJ1-5, with TRBD1 identical over 9 bases. There are 13 residues in the CDR3. The V segment lost 6 bases and the J segment 5 bases; nucleotides outside the gene matches: 2. Germline-derived CDR1 and CDR2 are MDHEN and SYDVKM. This CDR3 is CASRQGADQPQHF. Written as DNA, the CDR3 is TGTGCCAGCAGACAGGGGGCGGATCAGCCCCAGCATTTT.

The chain has TRBV9 and TRBJ2-4, with a weak D call TRBD1 (5 bases). The germline V and J ends were trimmed by 3 bases and 7 bases, with 17 bases remaining between them. This CDR3 comprises 15 residues. CDR1 is SGDLS and CDR2 is YYNGEE in the germline V gene. The CDR3 protein is CASSATDSQTNIQYF. CDR3 sequence (DNA): TGTGCCAGCAGCGCCACTGACAGCCAGACCAACATTCAGTACTTC. The whole variable domain, remainder taken from reference TRBV9 and TRBJ2-4, is DSGVTQTPKHLITATGQRVTLRCSPRSGDLSVYWYQQSLDQGLQFLIQYYNGEERAKGNILERFSAQQFPDLHSELNLSSLELGDSALYFCASSATDSQTNIQYFGAGTRLSVL.

This clone was counted between two and nine times. The chain links TRBV20-1 to TRBJ1-1; D possibly corresponds to TRBD1 (5 bases). Germline V gene lookup returns CDR1 DFQATT and CDR2 SNEGSKA (reference sequence). Trimming took off 4 bases at V and 8 bases at J, with 11 bases between the two ends. This CDR3 region has 11 residues. The chain's CDR3 is CSAISYREAFF. CDR3 DNA: TGCAGTGCTATATCATACAGGGAAGCTTTCTTT.

This clone was seen a few times. The chain couples TRBV30 to TRBJ1-3; D might be TRBD1 (5 bases). Germline lookup yields CDR1 GTSNPN and CDR2 SVGIG (reference sequence). Trimming removed 2 bases at V and 2 bases at J, with 7 bases between. The CDR3 length is 13 residues. This CDR3 reads CAWSRGAGNTIYF. The DNA of the CDR3 is TGTGCCTGGAGTAGGGGTGCTGGAAACACCATATATTTT.

J is TRBJ2-1 and V is TRBV27, with D perhaps matching TRBD1 or TRBD2 (5 bases each). Trimming took 6 bases from V and 8 from J, leaving 14 bases between them. There are 13 residues in the CDR3. CDR1 and CDR2 (germline): MNHEY, SMNVEV (reference sequence). The CDR3 sequence is CASSLWGPHEQFF. The CDR3 DNA follows: TGTGCCAGCAGCCTCTGGGGACCCCATGAGCAGTTCTTC.

The chain carries TRBV10-3 and TRBJ2-3, with D perhaps matching TRBD2 (7 bases). The germline V and J ends were trimmed by 8 bases and 5 bases, with 14 bases remaining between them. The CDR3 is 13 amino acids. Per germline, CDR1 ENHRY and CDR2 SYGVKD. The CDR3 sequence is CAIDRGAQDTQYF. As DNA, the CDR3 is TGTGCCATCGATCGGGGGGCCCAAGATACGCAGTATTTT.

The V gene is TRBV5-5, the J gene TRBJ1-1, with D tentatively TRBD1 (5 bases). CDR3 length equals 16 residues. The germline V gene encodes CDR1 SGHKS and CDR2 YYEKEE (reference sequence). The germline V and J ends were trimmed by 3 bases and 6 bases, with 21 bases remaining between them. In nucleotides, the CDR3 is TGTGCCAGCAGCTCCGGGACGAAAATGCGATGGGCTGAAGCTTTCTTT. It yields the protein CASSSGTKMRWAEAFF.

The V call is TRBV30, the J call TRBJ2-7; the match to TRBD2 covers 9 bases. V was pared by 8 bases and J by 5 bases, with 10 bases of the junction left unmatched. CDR3 length: 13 amino acids. Germline V gene sequence: CDR1 GTSNPN, CDR2 SVGIG (reference sequence). In DNA, the CDR3 is TGTGCCGGACGACTAGCGGCAGGTCACGAGCAGTACTTC. It yields the protein CAGRLAAGHEQYF. The full variable domain, rest sourced from reference TRBV30 and TRBJ2-7, is SQTIHQWPATLVQPVGSPLSLECTVEGTSNPNLYWYRQAAGRGLQLLFYSVGIGQISSEVPQNLSASRPQDRQFILSSKKLLLSDSGFYLCAGRLAAGHEQYFGPGTRLTVT.

This clone qualifies as medium-sized. J is TRBJ1-1 and V is TRBV20-1; weak D call: TRBD1 (6 bases). The CDR3 has 15 amino acids. Trimming took 5 bases from V and 0 from J, leaving 16 bases between them. The germline V gene encodes CDR1 DFQATT and CDR2 SNEGSKA (reference sequence). The CDR3 here is CSAGIRTALNTEAFF. DNA for the CDR3: TGCAGTGCTGGGATCCGGACAGCCCTGAACACTGAAGCTTTCTTT.

This clone was seen more than once but under ten times. This chain uses TRBV20-1 with TRBJ1-1; a possible D gene is TRBD1 (6 bases). The CDR3 contains 16 residues. Germline V CDR1 and CDR2: DFQATT, SNEGSKA (reference sequence). Trimming took 0 bases from V and 2 from J, leaving 16 bases between them. CDR3 sequence: CSARDGRRTVNTEAFF. The CDR3 coding sequence is TGCAGTGCTAGAGACGGCCGGCGGACAGTAAACACTGAAGCTTTCTTT.

About this clone itself: Distinct nucleotide sequences in the sample also encode this CDR3. The chain joins TRBV19 to TRBJ2-3, with D perhaps matching TRBD2 (6 bases). CDR3 size: 14 residues. The germline V and J ends were trimmed by 3 bases and 14 bases, with 21 bases remaining between them. Germline V lookup: CDR1 LNHDA, CDR2 SQIVND (reference sequence). The chain's CDR3 is CASSIRESTDTRYF. The CDR3 DNA is TGTGCCAGTAGTATCCGGGAGAGCACGGATACTCGGTATTTT.

The chain joins TRBV11-2 to TRBJ2-2; 12 nucleotides line up with TRBD2. The germline CDR1 and CDR2 sequences are SGHAT and FQNNGV. Losses at the gene ends were 5 bases for V and 3 bases for J; bases not matched to a gene: 13. This CDR3 comprises 19 residues. CDR3 in amino acids: CASSPPGLAGIPYTGELFF. CDR3 in DNA: TGTGCCAGCAGCCCGCCCGGACTAGCGGGAATTCCTTACACCGGGGAGCTGTTTTTT.

As DNA, the CDR3 is TGTGCCAGCAGCTTAGAGTGGGGGCGTAATCAGCCCCAGCATTTT. This encodes CASSLEWGRNQPQHF. V and J are TRBV7-8 and TRBJ1-5; D might be TRBD1 (6 bases). Germline values: CDR1 SGHVS, CDR2 FQNEAQ. Trimming shortened V by 1 base and J by 4 bases, and 11 bases separated the two germline ends. The CDR3 is 15 residues long. Looking up the rest from reference TRBV7-8 and TRBJ1-5 gives the full variable domain: GAGVSQSPRYKVAKRGQDVALRCDPISGHVSLFWYQQALGQGPEFLTYFQNEAQLDKSGLPSDRFFAERPEGSVSTLKIQRTQQEDSAVYLCASSLEWGRNQPQHFGDGTRLSIL.